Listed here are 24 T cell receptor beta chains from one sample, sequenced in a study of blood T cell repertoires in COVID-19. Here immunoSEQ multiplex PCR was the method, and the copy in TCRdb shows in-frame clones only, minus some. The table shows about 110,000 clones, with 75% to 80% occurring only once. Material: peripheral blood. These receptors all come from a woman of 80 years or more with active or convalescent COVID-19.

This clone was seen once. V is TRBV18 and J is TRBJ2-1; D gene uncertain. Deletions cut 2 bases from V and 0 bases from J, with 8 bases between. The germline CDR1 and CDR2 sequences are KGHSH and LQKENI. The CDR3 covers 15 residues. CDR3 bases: TGTGCCAGCTCACCAACACACAGCTCCTACAATGAGCAGTTCTTC. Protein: CASSPTHSSYNEQFF.

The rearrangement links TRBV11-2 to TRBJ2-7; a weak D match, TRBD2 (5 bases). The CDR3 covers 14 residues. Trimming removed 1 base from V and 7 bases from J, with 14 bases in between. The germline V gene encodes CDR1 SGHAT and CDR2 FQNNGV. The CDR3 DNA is TGTGCCAGCAGCTTAGGGACTTACCGGGTGGAGCAGTACTTC. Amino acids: CASSLGTYRVEQYF.

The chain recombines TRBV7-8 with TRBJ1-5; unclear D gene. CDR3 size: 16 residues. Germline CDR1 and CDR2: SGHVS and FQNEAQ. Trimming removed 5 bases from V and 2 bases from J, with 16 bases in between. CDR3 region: CASSLRPKGGNQPQHF. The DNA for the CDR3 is TGTGCCAGCAGCCTCAGACCAAAGGGAGGCAATCAGCCCCAGCATTTT.

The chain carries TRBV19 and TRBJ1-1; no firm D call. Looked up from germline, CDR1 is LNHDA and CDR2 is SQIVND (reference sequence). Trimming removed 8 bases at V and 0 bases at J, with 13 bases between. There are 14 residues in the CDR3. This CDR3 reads CASWRDNLNTEAFF. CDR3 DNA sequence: TGTGCCAGTTGGCGTGACAACCTGAACACTGAAGCTTTCTTT.

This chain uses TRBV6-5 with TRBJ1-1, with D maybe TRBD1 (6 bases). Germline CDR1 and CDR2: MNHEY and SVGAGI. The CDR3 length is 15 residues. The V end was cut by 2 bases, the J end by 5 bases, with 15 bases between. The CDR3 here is CASSYRDTLGTEAFF. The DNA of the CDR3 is TGTGCCAGCAGTTACCGGGACACCCTTGGGACTGAAGCTTTCTTT.

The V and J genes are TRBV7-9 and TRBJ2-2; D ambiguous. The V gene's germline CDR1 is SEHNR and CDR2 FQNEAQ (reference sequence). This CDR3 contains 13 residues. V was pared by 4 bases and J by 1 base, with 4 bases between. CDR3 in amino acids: CASSSRNTGELFF. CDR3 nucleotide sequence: TGTGCCAGCAGCTCCCGGAACACCGGGGAGCTGTTTTTT. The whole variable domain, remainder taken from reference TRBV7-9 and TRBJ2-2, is DTGVSQNPRHKITKRGQNVTFRCDPISEHNRLYWYRQTLGQGPEFLTYFQNEAQLEKSRLLSDRFSAERPKGSFSTLEIQRTEQGDSAMYLCASSSRNTGELFFGEGSRLTVL.

CDR3: CATQSLGRGTGEQFF. The CDR3 DNA sequence: TGTGCCACCCAATCTTTAGGCAGGGGGACCGGTGAGCAGTTCTTC. The chain links TRBV27 to TRBJ2-1, with TRBD1 identical over 7 bases. Germline values: CDR1 MNHEY, CDR2 SMNVEV (reference sequence). Trimming at V came to 10 bases and at J to 9 bases, leaving 18 bases not matched to a gene. The CDR3 runs to 15 residues.

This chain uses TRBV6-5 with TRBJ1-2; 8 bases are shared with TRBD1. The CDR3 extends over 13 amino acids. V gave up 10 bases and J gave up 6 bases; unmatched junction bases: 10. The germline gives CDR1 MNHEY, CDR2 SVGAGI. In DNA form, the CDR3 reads TGTGCCAACTCCAGGGGGCTTCTAAATGGCTACACCTTC. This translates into CANSRGLLNGYTF.

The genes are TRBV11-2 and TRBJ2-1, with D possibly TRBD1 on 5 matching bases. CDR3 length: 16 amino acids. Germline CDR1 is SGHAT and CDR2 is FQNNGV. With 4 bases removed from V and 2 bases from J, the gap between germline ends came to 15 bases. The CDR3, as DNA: TGTGCCAGCAGCTCGGTAAGGGGCGGACCCTACAATGAGCAGTTCTTC. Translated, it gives CASSSVRGGPYNEQFF.

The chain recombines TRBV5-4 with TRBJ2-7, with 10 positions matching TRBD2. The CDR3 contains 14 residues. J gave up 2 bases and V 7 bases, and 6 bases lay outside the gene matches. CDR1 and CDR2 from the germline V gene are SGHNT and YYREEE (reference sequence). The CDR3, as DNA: TGTGCCAGCCGGCAGCGGGAGGGCCCCTACGAGCAGTACTTC. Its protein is CASRQREGPYEQYF.

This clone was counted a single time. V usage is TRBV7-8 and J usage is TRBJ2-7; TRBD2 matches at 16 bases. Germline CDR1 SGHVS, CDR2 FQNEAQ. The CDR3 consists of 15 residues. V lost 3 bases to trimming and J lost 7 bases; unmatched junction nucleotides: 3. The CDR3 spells CASSLGLAGGREQYF. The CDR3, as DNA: TGTGCCAGCAGCTTGGGACTAGCGGGAGGGCGGGAGCAGTACTTC.

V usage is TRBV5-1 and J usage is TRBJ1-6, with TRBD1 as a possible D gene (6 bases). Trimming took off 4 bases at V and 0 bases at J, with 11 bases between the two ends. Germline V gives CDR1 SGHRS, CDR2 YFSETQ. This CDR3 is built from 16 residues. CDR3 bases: TGCGCCAGCAGCAAAGGACAGAGCTCCTATAATTCACCCCTCCACTTT. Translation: CASSKGQSSYNSPLHF.

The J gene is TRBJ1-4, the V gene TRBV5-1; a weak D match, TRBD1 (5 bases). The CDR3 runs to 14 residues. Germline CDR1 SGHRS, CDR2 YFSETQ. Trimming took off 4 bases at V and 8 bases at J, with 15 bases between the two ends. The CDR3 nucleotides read TGCGCCAGCAGCCGGTCCCAGGGTAACGAAAAACTGTTTTTT. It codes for CASSRSQGNEKLFF.

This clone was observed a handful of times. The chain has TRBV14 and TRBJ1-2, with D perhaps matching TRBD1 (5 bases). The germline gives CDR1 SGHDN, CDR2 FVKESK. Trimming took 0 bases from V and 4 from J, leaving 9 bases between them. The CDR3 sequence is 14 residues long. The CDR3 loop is CASSQDRVGYGYTF. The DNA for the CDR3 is TGTGCCAGCAGCCAAGACAGGGTTGGCTATGGCTACACCTTC.

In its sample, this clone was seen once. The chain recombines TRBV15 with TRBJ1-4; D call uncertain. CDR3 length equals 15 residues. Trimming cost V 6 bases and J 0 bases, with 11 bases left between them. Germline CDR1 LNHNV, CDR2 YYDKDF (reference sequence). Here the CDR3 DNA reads TGTGCCACCAGTGGGCGAGATTCAACTAATGAAAAACTGTTTTTT. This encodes CATSGRDSTNEKLFF.

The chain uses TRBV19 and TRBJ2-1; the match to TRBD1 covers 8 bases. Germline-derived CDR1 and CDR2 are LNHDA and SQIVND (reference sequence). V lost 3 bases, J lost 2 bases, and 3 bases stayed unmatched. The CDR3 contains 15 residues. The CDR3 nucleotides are TGTGCCAGTAGTATGCAGGGGGCTACCTACAATGAGCAGTTCTTC. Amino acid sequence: CASSMQGATYNEQFF.

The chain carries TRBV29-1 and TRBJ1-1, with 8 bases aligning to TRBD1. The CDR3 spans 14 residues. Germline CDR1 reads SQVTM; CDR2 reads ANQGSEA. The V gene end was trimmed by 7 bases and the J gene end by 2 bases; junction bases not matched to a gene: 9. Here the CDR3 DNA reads TGCAGCGGGGGACAGGCGGGGTTCAACACTGAAGCTTTCTTT. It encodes CSGGQAGFNTEAFF.

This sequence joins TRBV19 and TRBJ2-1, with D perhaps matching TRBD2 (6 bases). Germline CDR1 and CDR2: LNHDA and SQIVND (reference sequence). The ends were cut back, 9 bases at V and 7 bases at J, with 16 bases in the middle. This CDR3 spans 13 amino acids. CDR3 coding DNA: TGTGCCAGCCGAGGAGCGGGTATAAATGAGCAGTTCTTC. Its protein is CASRGAGINEQFF. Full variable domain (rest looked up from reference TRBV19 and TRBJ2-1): DGGITQSPKYLFRKEGQNVTLSCEQNLNHDAMYWYRQDPGQGLRLIYYSQIVNDFQKGDIAEGYSVSREKKESFPLTVTSAQKNPTAFYLCASRGAGINEQFFGPGTRLTVL.

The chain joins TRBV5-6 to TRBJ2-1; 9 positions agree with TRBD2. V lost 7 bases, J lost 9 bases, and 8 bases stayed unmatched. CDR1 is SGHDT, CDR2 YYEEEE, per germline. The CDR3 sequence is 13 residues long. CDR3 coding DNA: TGTGCCAGCTCGGGACTAGCAGCTGTTGAGCAGTTCTTC. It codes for CASSGLAAVEQFF.

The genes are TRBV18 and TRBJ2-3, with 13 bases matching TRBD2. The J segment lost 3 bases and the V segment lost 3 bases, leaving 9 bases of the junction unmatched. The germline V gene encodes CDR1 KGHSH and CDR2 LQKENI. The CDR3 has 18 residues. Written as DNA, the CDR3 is TGTGCCAGCTCACCCCCTCTTGGACTAGCGGGGGTGACAGATACGCAGTATTTT. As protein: CASSPPLGLAGVTDTQYF. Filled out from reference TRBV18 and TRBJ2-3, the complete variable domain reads NAGVMQNPRHLVRRRGQEARLRCSPMKGHSHVYWYRQLPEEGLKFMVYLQKENIIDESGMPKERFSAEFPKEGPSILRIQQVVRGDSAAYFCASSPPLGLAGVTDTQYFGPGTRLTVL.

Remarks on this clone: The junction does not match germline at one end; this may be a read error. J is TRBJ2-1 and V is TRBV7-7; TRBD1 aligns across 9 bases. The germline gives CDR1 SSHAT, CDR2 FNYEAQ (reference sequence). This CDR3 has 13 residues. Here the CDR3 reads CASSSTGGREQFF. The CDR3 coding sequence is TGTGCTAGCAGCTCAACAGGGGGCAGGGAGCAGTTCTTC.

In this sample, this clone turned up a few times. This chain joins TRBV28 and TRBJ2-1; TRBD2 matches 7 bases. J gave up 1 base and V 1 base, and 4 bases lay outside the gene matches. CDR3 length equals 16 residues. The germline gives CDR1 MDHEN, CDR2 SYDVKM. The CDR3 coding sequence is TGTGCCAGCAGTTTATCCCGGGGGGAATCCTACAATGAGCAGTTCTTC. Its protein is CASSLSRGESYNEQFF.

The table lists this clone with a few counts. The CDR3 DNA follows: TGTGCCAGCTCATCAGGACTAGCGAATACGCAGTATTTT. The encoded protein is CASSSGLANTQYF. The chain is built from TRBV18 and TRBJ2-3; 9 bases match TRBD2. This CDR3 spans 13 amino acids. Germline-derived CDR1 and CDR2 are KGHSH and LQKENI. V lost 5 bases to trimming and J lost 7 bases; unmatched junction nucleotides: 4.

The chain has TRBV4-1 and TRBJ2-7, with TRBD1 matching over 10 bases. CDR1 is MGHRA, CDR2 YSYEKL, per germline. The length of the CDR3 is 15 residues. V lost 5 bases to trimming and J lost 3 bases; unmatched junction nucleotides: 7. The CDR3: CASSSGQGEGYEQYF. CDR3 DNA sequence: TGCGCCAGCAGCTCAGGACAGGGGGAGGGCTACGAGCAGTACTTC.